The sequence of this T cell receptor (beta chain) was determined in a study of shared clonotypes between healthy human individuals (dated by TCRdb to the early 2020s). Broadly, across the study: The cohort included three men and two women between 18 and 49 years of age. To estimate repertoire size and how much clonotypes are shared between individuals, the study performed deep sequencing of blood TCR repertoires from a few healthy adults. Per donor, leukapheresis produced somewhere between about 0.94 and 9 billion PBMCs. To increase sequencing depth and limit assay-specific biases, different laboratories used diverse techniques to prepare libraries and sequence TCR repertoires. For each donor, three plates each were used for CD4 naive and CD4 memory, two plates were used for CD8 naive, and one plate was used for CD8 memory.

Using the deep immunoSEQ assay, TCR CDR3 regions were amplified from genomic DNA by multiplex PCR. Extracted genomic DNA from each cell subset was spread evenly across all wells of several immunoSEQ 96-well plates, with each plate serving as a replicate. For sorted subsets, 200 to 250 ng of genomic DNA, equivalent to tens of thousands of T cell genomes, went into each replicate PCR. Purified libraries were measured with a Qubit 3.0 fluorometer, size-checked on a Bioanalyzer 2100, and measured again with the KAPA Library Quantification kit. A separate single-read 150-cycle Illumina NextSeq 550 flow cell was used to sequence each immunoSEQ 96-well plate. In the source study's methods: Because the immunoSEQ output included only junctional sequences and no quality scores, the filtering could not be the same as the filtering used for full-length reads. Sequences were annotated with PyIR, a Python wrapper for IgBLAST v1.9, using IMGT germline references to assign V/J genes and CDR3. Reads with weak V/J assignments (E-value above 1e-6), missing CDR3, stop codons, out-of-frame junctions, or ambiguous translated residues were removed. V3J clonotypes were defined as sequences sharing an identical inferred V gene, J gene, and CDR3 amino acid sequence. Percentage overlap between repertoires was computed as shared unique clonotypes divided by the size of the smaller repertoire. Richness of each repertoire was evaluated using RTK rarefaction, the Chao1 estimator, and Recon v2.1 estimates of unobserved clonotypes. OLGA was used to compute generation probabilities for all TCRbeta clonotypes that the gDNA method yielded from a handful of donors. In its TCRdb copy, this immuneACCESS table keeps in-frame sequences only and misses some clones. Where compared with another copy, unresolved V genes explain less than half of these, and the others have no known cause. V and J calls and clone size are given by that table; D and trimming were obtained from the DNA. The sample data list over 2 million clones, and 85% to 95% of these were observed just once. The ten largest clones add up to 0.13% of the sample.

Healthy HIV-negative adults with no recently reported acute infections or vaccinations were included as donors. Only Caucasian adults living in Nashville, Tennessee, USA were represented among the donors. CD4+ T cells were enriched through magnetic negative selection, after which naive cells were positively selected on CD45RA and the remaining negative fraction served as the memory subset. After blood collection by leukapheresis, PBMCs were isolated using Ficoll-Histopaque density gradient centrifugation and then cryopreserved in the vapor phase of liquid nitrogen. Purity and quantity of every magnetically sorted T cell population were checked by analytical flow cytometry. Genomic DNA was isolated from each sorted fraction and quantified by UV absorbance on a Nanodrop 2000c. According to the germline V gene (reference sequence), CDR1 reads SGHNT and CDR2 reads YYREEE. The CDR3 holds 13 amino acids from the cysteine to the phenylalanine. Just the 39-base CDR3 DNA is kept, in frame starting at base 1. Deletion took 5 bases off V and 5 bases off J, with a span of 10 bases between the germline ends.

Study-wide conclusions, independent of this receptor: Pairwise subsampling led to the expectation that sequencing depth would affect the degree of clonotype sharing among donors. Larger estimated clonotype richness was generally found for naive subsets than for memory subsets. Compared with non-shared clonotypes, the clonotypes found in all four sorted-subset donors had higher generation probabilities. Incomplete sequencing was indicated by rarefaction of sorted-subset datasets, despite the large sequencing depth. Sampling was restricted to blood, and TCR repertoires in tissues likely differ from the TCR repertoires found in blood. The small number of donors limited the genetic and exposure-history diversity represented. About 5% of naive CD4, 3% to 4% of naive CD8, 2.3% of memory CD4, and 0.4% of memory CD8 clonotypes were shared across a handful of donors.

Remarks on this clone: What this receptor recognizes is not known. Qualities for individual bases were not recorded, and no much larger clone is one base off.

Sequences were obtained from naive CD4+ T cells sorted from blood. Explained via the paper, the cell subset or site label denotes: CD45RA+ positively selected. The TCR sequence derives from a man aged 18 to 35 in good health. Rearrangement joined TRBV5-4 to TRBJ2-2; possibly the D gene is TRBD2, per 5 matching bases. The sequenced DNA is TGTGCCAGCAGACTTACTAGTACCGGGGAGCTGTTTTTT. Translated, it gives CASRLTSTGELFF.